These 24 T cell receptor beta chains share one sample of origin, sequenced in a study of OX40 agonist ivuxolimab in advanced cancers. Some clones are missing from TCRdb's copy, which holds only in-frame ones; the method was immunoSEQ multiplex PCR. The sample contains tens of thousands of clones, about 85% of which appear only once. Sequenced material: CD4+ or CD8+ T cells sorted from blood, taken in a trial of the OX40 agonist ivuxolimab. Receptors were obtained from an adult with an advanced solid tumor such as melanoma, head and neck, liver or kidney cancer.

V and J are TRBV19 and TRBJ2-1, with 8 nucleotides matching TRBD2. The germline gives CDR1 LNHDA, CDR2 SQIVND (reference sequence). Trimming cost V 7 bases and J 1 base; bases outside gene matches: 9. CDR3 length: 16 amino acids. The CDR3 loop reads CASNSLGGESYNEQFF. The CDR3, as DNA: TGTGCCAGTAATAGTCTCGGGGGGGAATCCTACAATGAGCAGTTCTTC.

The DNA for the CDR3 is TGTGCCAGCAGTGAGCACGGGGGGGAGACTGAAGCTTTCTTT. Translating it yields CASSEHGGETEAFF. The V and J genes are TRBV25-1 and TRBJ1-1, with D maybe TRBD1 (5 bases). V was pared by 3 bases and J by 5 bases, with 13 bases between. Germline V lookup: CDR1 MGHDK, CDR2 SYGVNS. CDR3 length equals 14 residues.

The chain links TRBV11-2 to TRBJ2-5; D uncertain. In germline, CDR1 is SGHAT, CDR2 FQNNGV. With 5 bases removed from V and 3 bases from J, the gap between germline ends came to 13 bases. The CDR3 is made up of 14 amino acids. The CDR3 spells CASSPGIREETQYF. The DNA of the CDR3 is TGTGCCAGCAGCCCCGGAATCCGGGAAGAGACCCAGTACTTC.

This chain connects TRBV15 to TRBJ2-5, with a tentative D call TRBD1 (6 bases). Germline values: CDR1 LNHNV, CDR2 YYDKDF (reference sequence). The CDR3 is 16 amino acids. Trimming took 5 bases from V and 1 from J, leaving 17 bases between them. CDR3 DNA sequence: TGTGCCACCAGCGTACGCCCGGGACACGTCCAAGAGACCCAGTACTTC. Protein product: CATSVRPGHVQETQYF.

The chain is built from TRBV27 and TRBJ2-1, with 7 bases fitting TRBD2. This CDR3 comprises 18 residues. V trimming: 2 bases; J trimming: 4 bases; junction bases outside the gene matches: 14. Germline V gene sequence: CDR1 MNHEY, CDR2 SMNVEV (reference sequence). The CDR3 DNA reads TGTGCCAGCAGTTTACGCCCAGGGCGGGGGACCAAGTACAATGAGCAGTTCTTC. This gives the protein CASSLRPGRGTKYNEQFF.

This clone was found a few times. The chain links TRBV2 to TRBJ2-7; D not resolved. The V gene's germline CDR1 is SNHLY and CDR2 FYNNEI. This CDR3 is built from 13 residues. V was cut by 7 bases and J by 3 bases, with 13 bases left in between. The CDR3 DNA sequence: TGTGCCAGCAACCAACCCTTCAGCTACGAGCAGTACTTC. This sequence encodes CASNQPFSYEQYF.

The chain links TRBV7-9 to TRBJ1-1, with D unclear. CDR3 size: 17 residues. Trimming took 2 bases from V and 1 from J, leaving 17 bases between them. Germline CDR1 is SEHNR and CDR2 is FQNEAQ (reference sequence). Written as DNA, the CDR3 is TGTGCCAGCAGCTTAATGCGCGGGCCGGGTGGGAACACTGAAGCTTTCTTT. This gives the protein CASSLMRGPGGNTEAFF.

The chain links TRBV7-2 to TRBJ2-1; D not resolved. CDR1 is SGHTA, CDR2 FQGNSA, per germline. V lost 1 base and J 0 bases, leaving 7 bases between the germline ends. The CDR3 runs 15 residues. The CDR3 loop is CASSLEIRSYNEQFF. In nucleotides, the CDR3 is TGTGCCAGCAGCTTAGAAATCCGCTCCTACAATGAGCAGTTCTTC.

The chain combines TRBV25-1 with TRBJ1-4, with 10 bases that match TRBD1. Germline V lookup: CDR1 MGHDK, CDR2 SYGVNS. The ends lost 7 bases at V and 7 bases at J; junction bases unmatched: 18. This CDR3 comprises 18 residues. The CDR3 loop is CASTSPGTGAMGGEKLFF. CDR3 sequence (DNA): TGTGCCAGCACTTCACCCGGGACAGGGGCCATGGGTGGTGAAAAACTGTTTTTT.

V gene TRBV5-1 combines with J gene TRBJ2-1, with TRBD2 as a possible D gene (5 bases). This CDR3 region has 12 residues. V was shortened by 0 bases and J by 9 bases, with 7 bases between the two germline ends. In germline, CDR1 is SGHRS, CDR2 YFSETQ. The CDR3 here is CASSLGEGEQFF. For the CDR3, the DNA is TGCGCCAGCAGCTTGGGAGAGGGTGAGCAGTTCTTC.

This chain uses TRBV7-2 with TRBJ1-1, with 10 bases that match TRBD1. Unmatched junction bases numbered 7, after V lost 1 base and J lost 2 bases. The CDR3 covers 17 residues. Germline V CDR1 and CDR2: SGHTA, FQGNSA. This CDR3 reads CASSLDWTGGDNTEAFF. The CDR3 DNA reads TGTGCCAGCAGCTTAGACTGGACAGGGGGGGACAACACTGAAGCTTTCTTT.

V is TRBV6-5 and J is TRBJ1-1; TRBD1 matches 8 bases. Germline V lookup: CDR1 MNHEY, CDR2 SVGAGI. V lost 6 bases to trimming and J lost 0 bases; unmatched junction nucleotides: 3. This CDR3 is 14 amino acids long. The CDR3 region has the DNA TGTGCCAGCAGGGTGGACAGGGTGAACACTGAAGCTTTCTTT. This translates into CASRVDRVNTEAFF.

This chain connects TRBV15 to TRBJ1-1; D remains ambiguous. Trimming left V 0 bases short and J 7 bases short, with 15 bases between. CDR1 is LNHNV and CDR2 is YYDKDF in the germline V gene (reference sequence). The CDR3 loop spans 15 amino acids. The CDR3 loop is CATSRDLSRLGEAFF. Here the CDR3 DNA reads TGTGCCACCAGCAGAGATCTAAGTAGGTTGGGTGAAGCTTTCTTT.

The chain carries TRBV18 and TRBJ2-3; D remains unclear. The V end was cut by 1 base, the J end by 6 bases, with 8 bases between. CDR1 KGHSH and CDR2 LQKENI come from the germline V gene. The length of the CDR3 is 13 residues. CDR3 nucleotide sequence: TGTGCCAGCTCACCACTCCGTCGGGATACGCAGTATTTT. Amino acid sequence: CASSPLRRDTQYF.

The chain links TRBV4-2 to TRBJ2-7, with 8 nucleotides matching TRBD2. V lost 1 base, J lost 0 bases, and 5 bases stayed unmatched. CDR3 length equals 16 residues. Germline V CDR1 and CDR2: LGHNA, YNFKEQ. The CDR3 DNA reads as TGTGCCAGCAGCCAAGGGCGGGGGGTAAGCTCCTACGAGCAGTACTTC. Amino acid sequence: CASSQGRGVSSYEQYF.

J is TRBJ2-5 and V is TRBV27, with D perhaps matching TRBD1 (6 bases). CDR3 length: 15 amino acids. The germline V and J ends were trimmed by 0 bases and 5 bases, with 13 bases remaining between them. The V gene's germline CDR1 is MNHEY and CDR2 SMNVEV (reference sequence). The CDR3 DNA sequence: TGTGCCAGCAGTTTATCGGCTACAGGGCGGGAGACCCAGTACTTC. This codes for CASSLSATGRETQYF.

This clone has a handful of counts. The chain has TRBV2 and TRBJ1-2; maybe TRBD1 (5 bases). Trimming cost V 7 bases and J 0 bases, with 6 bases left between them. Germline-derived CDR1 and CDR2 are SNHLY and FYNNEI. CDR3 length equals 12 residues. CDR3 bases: TGTGCCAGCAAGACAGCTAACTATGGCTACACCTTC. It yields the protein CASKTANYGYTF.

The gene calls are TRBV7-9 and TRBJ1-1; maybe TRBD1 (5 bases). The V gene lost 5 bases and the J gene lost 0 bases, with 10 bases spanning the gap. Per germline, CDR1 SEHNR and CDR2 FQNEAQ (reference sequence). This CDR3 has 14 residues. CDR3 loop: CASSGTVLNTEAFF. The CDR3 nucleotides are TGTGCCAGCAGCGGGACGGTCCTGAACACTGAAGCTTTCTTT.

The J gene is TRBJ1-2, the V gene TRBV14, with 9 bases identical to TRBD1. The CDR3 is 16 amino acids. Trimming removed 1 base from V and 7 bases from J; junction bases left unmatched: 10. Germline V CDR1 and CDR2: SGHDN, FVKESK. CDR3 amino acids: CASSQGALGQGGGYTF. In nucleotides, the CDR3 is TGTGCCAGCAGCCAAGGCGCTCTGGGACAGGGAGGTGGCTACACCTTC.

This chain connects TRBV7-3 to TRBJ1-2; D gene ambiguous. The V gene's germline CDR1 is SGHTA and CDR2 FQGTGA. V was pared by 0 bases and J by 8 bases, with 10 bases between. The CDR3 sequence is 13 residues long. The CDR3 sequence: CASSLTQGNGYTF. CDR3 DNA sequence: TGTGCCAGCAGCTTAACCCAAGGGAACGGCTACACCTTC.

The CDR3 is CASRNLDNSPLHF. CDR3 nucleotide sequence: TGTGCCAGTAGAAATCTCGACAATTCACCCCTCCACTTT. The chain links TRBV19 to TRBJ1-6; D call uncertain. CDR3 length equals 13 residues. V was shortened by 6 bases and J by 7 bases, with 10 bases between the two germline ends. In germline, CDR1 is LNHDA, CDR2 SQIVND (reference sequence).

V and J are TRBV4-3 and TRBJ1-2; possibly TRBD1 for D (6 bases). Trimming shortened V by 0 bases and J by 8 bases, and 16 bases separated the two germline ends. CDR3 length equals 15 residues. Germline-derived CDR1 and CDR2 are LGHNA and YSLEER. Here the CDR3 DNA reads TGCGCCAGCAGCCAAGATAGGGACAAGCTTCGGGGCTACACCTTC. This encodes CASSQDRDKLRGYTF.

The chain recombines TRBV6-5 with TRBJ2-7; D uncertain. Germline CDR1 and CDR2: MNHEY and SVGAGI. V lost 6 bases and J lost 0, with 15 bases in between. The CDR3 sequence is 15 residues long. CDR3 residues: CASRGLEAGSYEQYF. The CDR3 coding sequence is TGTGCCAGCAGAGGTCTTGAGGCAGGCTCCTACGAGCAGTACTTC.

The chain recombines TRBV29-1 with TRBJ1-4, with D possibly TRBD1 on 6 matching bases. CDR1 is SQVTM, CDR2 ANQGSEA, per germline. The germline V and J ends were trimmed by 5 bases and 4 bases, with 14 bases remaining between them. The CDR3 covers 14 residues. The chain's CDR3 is CSVNGGARNEKLFF. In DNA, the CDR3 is TGCAGCGTTAACGGGGGGGCCCGTAATGAAAAACTGTTTTTT.